This TCR beta chain was retrieved from a study of spatial heterogeneity in lung cancer (dated by TCRdb to about 2019). Concerning the study at large: Beta-chain transcripts were consistently detected in greater numbers than alpha-chain transcripts, which likely reflects a higher abundance of beta-chain transcripts. TCR transcript counts in tumor regions correlated strongly with a T cell transcriptional module score from matched bulk RNA-seq. In the raw uncorrected reads, each unique combination of TCR and UMI appeared on average more than ten times. The study quantitatively compared TCR alpha and beta repertoires across multiple tumor regions, matched nontumor lung and blood in non-small cell lung cancer. TCR repertoire features were related to nonsynonymous mutation counts determined by whole-exome sequencing of tumor tissue. Both alpha and beta chains were TCR-sequenced in a few hundred tumor regions, approximately 64 matched nontumor lung samples and approximately 50 PBMC samples obtained at surgery. The investigation overall reported the following: Confirming at a functional level the hypothesis that regional TCRs recognize regional mutations was considered to require additional single-cell paired TCR alpha and beta sequencing. The tumor nonsynonymous mutation count correlated with the number of expanded intratumoral alpha and beta TCRs. Estimated TCR-seq coverage of tumor T cells was only roughly 7% for alpha chains and about 14% for beta chains. Counts of ubiquitous and regional expanded TCRs correlated with counts of ubiquitous and regional nonsynonymous mutations, respectively.

This clonotype appeared many times. The clone's antigen remains unknown. Per-nucleotide qualities are absent, and no much larger clonotype sits a single base away. Libraries were prepared through 5' RACE. Data came from a NextSeq 500. In the TCR library protocol, a unique molecular identifier was attached to each TCR cDNA molecule so that PCR and sequencing errors could be corrected. Turning to the authors' computational methods: Decombinator tools were used for TCR identification, UMI-based error correction and CDR3 extraction. Expanded TCRs were defined as those above a frequency of 2 per 1,000, corresponding to the top 1% of the tumor frequency distribution. Expanded tumor TCRs were classed as regional if statistically deemed absent (corrected P<0.05) from at least one tumor region, otherwise ubiquitous. Renyi diversity was computed with the R vegan package after each repertoire had been subsampled 100 times to 5,000 TCRs. CDR3 similarity networks were built from amino acid triplet string-kernel similarity, with CDR3s being connected when pairwise similarity was above 0.82. Using fastp trimming at Q25 and MiXCR clonotype assembly, TCRdb reanalyzed the public sequencing data and kept in-frame beta chains. When rows share a CDR3 protein, they turn into one entry using the most common DNA and genes. The V and J calls were not made by the authors but by TCRdb's processing. The table for this sample lists roughly 5,100 distinct CDR3 sequences; about 7.6% of them were counted only once. The top ten hold approximately 16% of the sample.

This sample's time point label indicates: sample taken at primary tumor resection. The donors were 72 patients from the lung TRACERx cohort who had early-stage, untreated non-small cell lung cancer. For TCR sequencing, whole RNA was extracted from tumor and nontumor lung tissue, or from cryopreserved PBMC samples, and no cell sorting was done. Only patients with enough RNA available from two or more tumor regions were chosen for TCR sequencing. Before being selected, tumor and adjacent nontumor lung specimens were reviewed by a lung pathologist. The germline V end is reduced by 0 bases and the J end by 5 bases; junction bases left unmatched: 12. CDR1 and CDR2, looked up from the germline V gene (reference sequence), are DFQATT and SNEGSKA. There are 16 amino acids in the CDR3, from cysteine to phenylalanine inclusive. The sequence is cut down to CDR3 DNA, 48 bases in frame from base 1.

The sequencing here drew on lung tumor tissue, taken at surgery. This TCR was sampled from a female donor with early-stage non-small cell lung cancer. The rearrangement joined TRBV20-1 to TRBJ1-1; TRBD1 aligns with 7 central bases. The DNA sequence follows: TGCAGTGCTAGAGATCCCAGGGGGAATTTGGGAACTGAAGCTTTCTTT. Its coded protein is CSARDPRGNLGTEAFF.